Shown below are 14 T cell receptor beta chains from a single sample sequenced in a study of T cells in Graves' hyperthyroidism and ophthalmopathy (dated by TCRdb to about 2019). Library method: multiplex PCR. The sequencer listed for this sample is Illumina HiSeq 2000. The TCR beta CDR3 regions were amplified from the RNA transcripts. For the first round of RT-PCR on the TCR CDR3, the HTBI primer set was used together with the Qiagen OneStep RT-PCR kit. TCRdb itself trimmed the public reads at Q25 with fastp, ran MiXCR and retained productive beta chains. Every distinct CDR3 protein forms one entry, paired with its most common genes and DNA. This sample lists around 350,000 distinct CDR3 sequences; around 25% were detected once. Of the sample, 73% is held by the ten largest clones. Specimen: blood. The receptors were sampled from a man between 50 and 59 years old with Graves' hyperthyroidism.

The chain recombines TRBV7-9 with TRBJ2-2, with a possible D match to TRBD2 (6 bases). The germline V and J ends were trimmed by 7 bases and 1 base, with 19 bases remaining between them. From germline, CDR1 is SEHNR and CDR2 FQNEAQ (reference sequence). The CDR3 is made up of 17 amino acids. CDR3 protein: CASTQVGGILNTGELFF. The CDR3 DNA reads as TGTGCCAGCACCCAAGTTGGCGGGATTTTGAACACCGGGGAGCTGTTTTTT. The whole variable domain, remainder taken from reference TRBV7-9 and TRBJ2-2, is DTGVSQNPRHKITKRGQNVTFRCDPISEHNRLYWYRQTLGQGPEFLTYFQNEAQLEKSRLLSDRFSAERPKGSFSTLEIQRTEQGDSAMYLCASTQVGGILNTGELFFGEGSRLTVL.

The rearrangement uses TRBV7-9 and TRBJ2-7; 10 positions match TRBD1. Germline-derived CDR1 and CDR2 are SEHNR and FQNEAQ (reference sequence). The CDR3 extends over 12 amino acids. J gave up 5 bases and V 8 bases, and 3 bases lay outside the gene matches. CDR3 protein: CASGQGVHEQYF. In DNA form, the CDR3 reads TGTGCCAGCGGACAGGGGGTCCACGAGCAGTACTTC.

The chain employs TRBV6-5 and TRBJ1-1; the D is unclear. The germline CDR1 and CDR2 sequences are MNHEY and SVGAGI. CDR3 size: 14 residues. With 0 bases removed from V and 2 bases from J, the gap between germline ends came to 7 bases. The CDR3 sequence is CASSYSNGNTEAFF. CDR3 sequence (DNA): TGTGCCAGCAGTTACTCGAATGGTAACACTGAAGCTTTCTTT.

In this sample, this clonotype turned up many times. This rearrangement joins TRBV11-2 to TRBJ2-1, with D perhaps TRBD2 (6 bases). This CDR3 region has 14 residues. From germline, CDR1 is SGHAT and CDR2 FQNNGV. Between the trimmed V and J ends, which lost 5 bases and 8 bases, there was a span of 16 bases. The CDR3 DNA sequence: TGTGCCAGCAGCGAGACTAGATTTCTCCATGAGCAGTTCTTC. Residues: CASSETRFLHEQFF.

This clonotype was detected many times. The gene calls are TRBV11-2 and TRBJ2-3; D possibly matches TRBD1 or TRBD2 (6 bases each). In germline, CDR1 is SGHAT, CDR2 FQNNGV. Between the trimmed V and J ends, which lost 0 bases and 2 bases, there was a span of 12 bases. CDR3 size: 16 residues. DNA for the CDR3: TGTGCCAGCAGCTTAGAAAGGGGGGACTTCACAGATACGCAGTATTTT. As protein: CASSLERGDFTDTQYF.

V gene TRBV6-1 combines with J gene TRBJ2-4, with 8 positions matching TRBD2. V was clipped by 6 bases and J by 7 bases; unmatched bases: 5. Germline V gene data show CDR1 as MNHNS and CDR2 as SASEGT. The CDR3 sequence is 13 residues long. CDR3 residues: CASRPPGGNIQYF. CDR3 nucleotide sequence: TGTGCCAGCAGACCCCCGGGGGGGAACATTCAGTACTTC.

This sequence joins TRBV9 and TRBJ2-3, with 11 bases matching TRBD1. Germline CDR1 SGDLS, CDR2 YYNGEE. The CDR3 length is 16 residues. The V gene end was trimmed by 2 bases and the J gene end by 5 bases; junction bases not matched to a gene: 7. CDR3 DNA: TGTGCCAGCAGCGTCGGGGGACAGGGGGTGGAAGATACGCAGTATTTT. It specifies CASSVGGQGVEDTQYF.

The chain employs TRBV5-1 and TRBJ1-1; D might be TRBD1 (6 bases). This CDR3 contains 13 residues. The V gene's germline CDR1 is SGHRS and CDR2 YFSETQ. Trimming shortened V by 3 bases and J by 4 bases, and 10 bases separated the two germline ends. The CDR3: CASSSQGTTEAFF. The CDR3 region has the DNA TGCGCCAGCAGCTCACAGGGAACCACTGAAGCTTTCTTT. The entire variable domain, with the rest obtained from reference TRBV5-1 and TRBJ1-1, is as follows: KAGVTQTPRYLIKTRGQQVTLSCSPISGHRSVSWYQQTPGQGLQFLFEYFSETQRNKGNFPGRFSGRQFSNSRSEMNVSTLELGDSALYLCASSSQGTTEAFFGQGTRLTVV.

CDR3 coding DNA: TGTGCCAGCAGTGCCCCGCCGGACAACTCCTACGAGCAGTACTTC. Amino acids: CASSAPPDNSYEQYF. The chain employs TRBV6-1 and TRBJ2-7; a possible D gene is TRBD1 (5 bases). CDR1 is MNHNS, CDR2 SASEGT, per germline. The CDR3 has 15 amino acids. With 4 bases removed from V and 0 bases from J, the gap between germline ends came to 13 bases.

This clonotype was seen at least ten times. This chain links TRBV19 with TRBJ2-3; TRBD1 aligns across 7 bases. The V gene end was trimmed by 7 bases and the J gene end by 3 bases; junction bases not matched to a gene: 10. The CDR3 has 15 amino acids. CDR1 and CDR2 from the germline V gene are LNHDA and SQIVND (reference sequence). Written as DNA, the CDR3 is TGTGCCAGTACTGGCCGATCGACAGGGACAGATACGCAGTATTTT. It specifies CASTGRSTGTDTQYF.

V gene TRBV20-1 combines with J gene TRBJ1-6; possibly TRBD1 for D (5 bases). V gave up 3 bases and J gave up 4 bases, with 10 bases separating them. The germline CDR1 and CDR2 sequences are DFQATT and SNEGSKA (reference sequence). The CDR3 length is 14 residues. The CDR3 is CSARDGAYNSPLHF. In nucleotides, the CDR3 is TGCAGTGCTAGGGATGGGGCTTATAATTCACCCCTCCACTTT.

Only a few counts were recorded for this clonotype. The chain is built from TRBV3-1 and TRBJ2-6, with D maybe TRBD1 (6 bases). In germline, CDR1 is LGHDT, CDR2 YNNKEL (reference sequence). V dropped 2 bases and J dropped 0 bases, with 11 bases sitting between them. The CDR3 is 17 residues long. In DNA form, the CDR3 reads TGTGCCAGCAGCCAATTAACAGGGTCCTCTGGGGCCAACGTCCTGACTTTC. This gives the protein CASSQLTGSSGANVLTF. Full variable domain (rest looked up from reference TRBV3-1 and TRBJ2-6): DTAVSQTPKYLVTQMGNDKSIKCEQNLGHDTMYWYKQDSKKFLKIMFSYNNKELIINETVPNRFSPKSPDKAHLNLHINSLELGDSAVYFCASSQLTGSSGANVLTFGAGSRLTVL.

CDR3 residues: CSAGFESEQFF. The CDR3 DNA reads TGCAGTGCTGGCTTTGAGAGCGAGCAGTTCTTC. The chain has TRBV20-1 and TRBJ2-1; D unclear. Germline assignment: CDR1 DFQATT and CDR2 SNEGSKA (reference sequence). V lost 5 bases and J lost 10, with 12 bases in between. This CDR3 is 11 amino acids long.

Many counts were recorded for this clonotype. The rearrangement joins TRBV28 to TRBJ1-1; D is unclear. The CDR3 spans 13 residues. Germline CDR1 and CDR2: MDHEN and SYDVKM. The germline V and J ends were trimmed by 6 bases and 0 bases, with 8 bases remaining between them. Here the CDR3 reads CASSHDLNTEAFF. The DNA for the CDR3 is TGTGCCAGCAGCCATGACTTGAACACTGAAGCTTTCTTT.